The present entry profiles one T cell receptor (beta chain) with its context. What it recognizes is unknown. This specimen comes from a study of post-analysis software for immune sequencing data. Looking at the study overall: There were relapsing-remitting, secondary progressive and progressive-relapsing multiple sclerosis among the disease courses included. General observations from the study: Patients used five TRBV segments, including TRBV5-6, TRBV5-1 and TRBV20-1, more often than controls. The study found significantly lower normalized Chao1 diversity in multiple sclerosis patients than in controls. The authors found that F measure strongly co-clustered same-batch samples.

The CDR3 sequence is 14 residues long. V lost 7 bases and J lost 1, with 11 bases in between. cDNA libraries of TCR beta carried unique molecular identifiers. From around 0.96 to 9.9 million T cells, 400,000 to 650,000 cDNA molecules were obtained. One entry per CDR3 protein, called by TCRdb with MiXCR from the PCR reads. The sample has roughly 800,000 distinct CDR3 sequences, 30% seen once. The rearrangement joins TRBV12-3 or TRBV12-4 to TRBJ2-1; D not certain. The sample was blood. The clonotype originates from a girl aged 5 to 17 with multiple sclerosis. The DNA for the CDR3 is TGTGCCAGCAATATAGCAGGTTCCTACAATGAGCAGTTCTTC. Translating it yields CASNIAGSYNEQFF.